This T cell receptor beta chain was profiled in a study of blood T cells in healthy people across ages. The CDR3 runs 16 residues. V was pared by 3 bases and J by 2 bases, with 15 bases between. Germline loops: CDR1 MNHNY, CDR2 SVGAGI (reference sequence). The use of a sample-barcoded 5' primer and a J-beta primer mix characterized a second PCR of about 7 to 12 cycles. One entry per CDR3 protein, called by TCRdb with MiXCR from the 5' RACE reads. The profile shows hundreds of thousands of distinct CDR3 sequences, roughly a quarter of them singletons. This same sample was also part of a study on T cells of mothers and their children. This second study notes: Five or six children, together with their three healthy Caucasian mothers, made up the donors.

This TCR was recovered from a boy under 10 years old in good health. Input material: blood. The genes are TRBV6-6 and TRBJ2-3; D may be TRBD2 (5 bases). CDR3 in amino acids: CASSYTGIATTDTQYF. The CDR3 DNA reads as TGTGCCAGCAGTTATACGGGCATAGCGACCACAGATACGCAGTATTTT.